Reported below is one T cell receptor (beta chain). Irradiated stimulators labeled with violet dye, around 200,000 in number, were plated with around 200,000 CFSE-labeled responders. Method: immunoSEQ multiplex PCR; TCRdb's copy keeps in-frame clones and lacks some. The sample shows roughly 10,000 clones, more than 25% of them seen only once. These data belong to a study of graft-versus-host responses after intestinal transplantation. Germline V gives CDR1 MNHEY, CDR2 SVGAGI. This CDR3 has 12 amino acids. With 2 bases removed from V and 2 bases from J, the gap between germline ends came to 4 bases. The sample in question was alloreactive CD8+ T cells from a mixed lymphocyte reaction culture, obtained before intestinal transplant. Subset denoted: CFSE-low proliferating T cells sorted from roughly six-day pre-transplant mixed lymphocyte reaction (GvH or HvG direction). The rearrangement links TRBV6-5 to TRBJ2-7, with D unclear. This TCR derives from a human patient who received an intestinal transplant. The CDR3 here is CASSYGPYEQYF. The CDR3 DNA sequence: TGTGCCAGCAGTTACGGCCCCTACGAGCAGTACTTC.